This is a list of T cell receptor beta chains from one sample in a study of cytomegalovirus exposure and HLA in healthy donors. Clones were read by immunoSEQ multiplex PCR, and TCRdb kept only the in-frame ones, dropping some. The sample yields around 180,000 clones, about 80% seen once. The sequenced material came from PBMCs. The receptors come from a woman aged 18-35 years in good health and CMV-seropositive. Both conserved end residues are trimmed from each CDR3.

v_call: TRBV27; j_call: TRBJ2-7; cdr3_aa: ASSGELGGIGSYEQY
v_call: TRBV6-1; j_call: TRBJ1-6; cdr3_aa: ASSASTGINSPLH
v_call: TRBV7-2; j_call: TRBJ1-5; cdr3_aa: ASSYTGVNQPQH
v_call: TRBV9; j_call: TRBJ1-3; cdr3_aa: ASSVGGATGPPIY
v_call: TRBV4-1; j_call: TRBJ2-5; cdr3_aa: ASSQDFQRGGPKETQY
v_call: TRBV10-1; j_call: TRBJ1-1; cdr3_aa: ASSASANTEAF
v_call: TRBV28; j_call: TRBJ1-2; cdr3_aa: ASSWSRDRGIYGYT
v_call: TRBV4-2; j_call: TRBJ1-6; cdr3_aa: ASSPGGGGYNSPLH
v_call: TRBV19; j_call: TRBJ2-1; cdr3_aa: ASSIAPGVEQF
v_call: TRBV30; j_call: TRBJ2-5; cdr3_aa: AWRLRGQGAETQY
v_call: TRBV7-2; j_call: TRBJ1-4; cdr3_aa: ASSYNAEKLF
v_call: TRBV5-1; j_call: TRBJ1-4; cdr3_aa: ATSLGVGTNEKLF
v_call: TRBV28; j_call: TRBJ2-7; cdr3_aa: ASSLWQNEQY
v_call: TRBV28; j_call: TRBJ2-7; cdr3_aa: ASSYPGLGSYEQY
v_call: TRBV9; j_call: TRBJ2-2; cdr3_aa: ASSVTGVGAGELF
v_call: TRBV28; j_call: TRBJ1-5; cdr3_aa: ASSLQGADQPQH
v_call: TRBV5-1; j_call: TRBJ1-2; cdr3_aa: ASSADRGRTNYGYT
v_call: TRBV4-3; j_call: TRBJ1-2; cdr3_aa: ASSQEDRGWSYGYT
v_call: TRBV28; j_call: TRBJ1-5; cdr3_aa: ASSPMPGLQQPQH
v_call: TRBV2; j_call: TRBJ2-2; cdr3_aa: ASMRTGFNTGELF
v_call: TRBV6-1; j_call: TRBJ2-5; cdr3_aa: ASSVAGDETQY
v_call: TRBV29-1; j_call: TRBJ2-2; cdr3_aa: SVESGPTGELF
v_call: TRBV6-1; j_call: TRBJ2-5; cdr3_aa: ASSLRAETQY
v_call: TRBV14; j_call: TRBJ2-1; cdr3_aa: ASSHGNLADNEQF
v_call: TRBV4-2; j_call: TRBJ1-2; cdr3_aa: ASSQARGAGYGYT
v_call: TRBV6-6; j_call: TRBJ2-5; cdr3_aa: ASSYLGTGRETQY
v_call: TRBV4-2; j_call: TRBJ1-4; cdr3_aa: ASSQDIRGQTNEKLF
v_call: TRBV11-2; j_call: TRBJ1-2; cdr3_aa: ASSLVLGQNNYGYT
v_call: TRBV29-1; j_call: TRBJ1-2; cdr3_aa: SVSGGGDYGYT
v_call: TRBV18; j_call: TRBJ1-2; cdr3_aa: ASSGRGMAYGYT
v_call: TRBV19; j_call: TRBJ2-1; cdr3_aa: ASSIGGLYNEQF
v_call: TRBV4-1; j_call: TRBJ2-3; cdr3_aa: ASSQWQGAFADTQY
v_call: TRBV2; j_call: TRBJ2-3; cdr3_aa: ASRTGGKTDTQY
v_call: TRBV7-9; j_call: TRBJ2-7; cdr3_aa: ASWGEREGSYEQY
v_call: TRBV23-1; j_call: TRBJ1-3; cdr3_aa: ASSLTGENSCSGNTIY
v_call: TRBV11-2; j_call: TRBJ1-4; cdr3_aa: ASSPGQGGEKLF
v_call: TRBV6-1; j_call: TRBJ2-1; cdr3_aa: ASKSGGSYNEQF
v_call: TRBV6-6; j_call: TRBJ1-1; cdr3_aa: ASSSSYEAF
v_call: TRBV6-1; j_call: TRBJ1-4; cdr3_aa: ASSAPGQAARGEKLF
v_call: TRBV4-3; j_call: TRBJ2-1; cdr3_aa: ASSPRLRDTWLI
v_call: TRBV6-4; j_call: TRBJ2-2; cdr3_aa: ASSAFGGSGELF
v_call: TRBV30; j_call: TRBJ2-2; cdr3_aa: AWRTLLNTGELF
v_call: TRBV9; j_call: TRBJ2-5; cdr3_aa: ASSFQAGEETQY
v_call: TRBV7-9; j_call: TRBJ2-5; cdr3_aa: ASSLVVTGGETQY
v_call: TRBV6-5; j_call: TRBJ1-1; cdr3_aa: ASSTLTGSNTEAF
v_call: TRBV7-3; j_call: TRBJ1-1; cdr3_aa: ASSFGQDAMNTEAF
v_call: TRBV6-5; j_call: TRBJ2-7; cdr3_aa: ASREDRGTYEQY
v_call: TRBV5-1; j_call: TRBJ2-5; cdr3_aa: ASSQRHAQETQY
v_call: TRBV9; j_call: TRBJ2-3; cdr3_aa: ASSTDRVAADTQY
v_call: TRBV30; j_call: TRBJ1-1; cdr3_aa: AFWTGGTQAF
v_call: TRBV19; j_call: TRBJ1-6; cdr3_aa: ASSTFPDRDNSPLH
v_call: TRBV11-3; j_call: TRBJ1-2; cdr3_aa: ASSRDTSTYGYT
v_call: TRBV9; j_call: TRBJ2-1; cdr3_aa: ASSVDVGLAPNEQF
v_call: TRBV2; j_call: TRBJ2-5; cdr3_aa: ASSGSAGGAQY
v_call: TRBV19; j_call: TRBJ1-1; cdr3_aa: ASSKGGGFEAF
v_call: TRBV4-1; j_call: TRBJ2-7; cdr3_aa: ASSPLTGLINEQY
v_call: TRBV6-5; j_call: TRBJ2-1; cdr3_aa: ATGPGTSVHEQF
v_call: TRBV28; j_call: TRBJ1-1; cdr3_aa: ASRNTYTEAF
v_call: TRBV6-5; j_call: TRBJ1-2; cdr3_aa: ASSYSRGGGYT